These 23 T cell receptor beta chains were all obtained from the same sample, sequenced in a study of cytomegalovirus exposure and HLA in healthy donors. The protocol was immunoSEQ multiplex PCR, while the TCRdb copy is restricted to in-frame clones and leaves out a portion. The sample holds 150,000 to 200,000 clones; 75% to 95% are singletons and the top ten take around 3.1%. Source material: PBMCs. The receptors shown here come from a woman aged 18-35 years in good health and CMV-seropositive.

The chain combines TRBV7-9 with TRBJ2-1; 8 bases agree with TRBD2. CDR1 is SEHNR and CDR2 is FQNEAQ in the germline V gene (reference sequence). Trimming took 5 bases from V and 2 from J; bases not matched to a gene: 8. This CDR3 region has 16 residues. CDR3 coding DNA: TGTGCCAGCAGCGCCAACGCGGGGGGCCCCTACAATGAGCAGTTCTTC. Amino acid sequence: CASSANAGGPYNEQFF.

The V and J genes are TRBV19 and TRBJ2-1; TRBD1 matches 7 bases. The germline V gene encodes CDR1 LNHDA and CDR2 SQIVND (reference sequence). This CDR3 spans 15 amino acids. The V segment lost 2 bases and the J segment 3 bases; nucleotides outside the gene matches: 4. In DNA form, the CDR3 reads TGTGCCAGTAGTATAACCAGGGGGATCTACAATGAGCAGTTCTTC. Translated, it gives CASSITRGIYNEQFF.

The V and J genes are TRBV30 and TRBJ1-2; D uncertain. This CDR3 spans 14 amino acids. Trimming removed 2 bases at V and 2 bases at J, with 12 bases between. In germline, CDR1 is GTSNPN, CDR2 SVGIG (reference sequence). The CDR3 DNA follows: TGTGCCTGGAGTTATACCGGGTTCAACTATGGCTACACCTTC. Translating it yields CAWSYTGFNYGYTF.

The J gene is TRBJ2-1, the V gene TRBV5-1; a weak D match, TRBD1 (6 bases). Germline CDR1 reads SGHRS; CDR2 reads YFSETQ. V gave up 0 bases and J gave up 3 bases, with 10 bases separating them. The CDR3 is 15 amino acids. Here the CDR3 reads CASSLDLTGYNEQFF. The CDR3 nucleotides are TGCGCCAGCAGCTTGGATTTGACAGGCTACAATGAGCAGTTCTTC.

This clone has only a few counts. The J gene is TRBJ1-5, the V gene TRBV28, with TRBD1 matching over 8 bases. The J segment lost 7 bases and the V segment lost 5 bases, leaving 7 bases of the junction unmatched. There are 14 residues in the CDR3. Germline lookup yields CDR1 MDHEN and CDR2 SYDVKM. CDR3 region: CASSPDRGSQPQHF. For the CDR3, the DNA is TGTGCCAGCAGTCCTGACAGGGGCAGCCAGCCCCAGCATTTT.

J is TRBJ1-1 and V is TRBV4-1; D call uncertain. CDR1 and CDR2 from the germline V gene are MGHRA and YSYEKL. The CDR3 totals 14 residues. V lost 3 bases and J lost 4, with 12 bases in between. CDR3: CASSQVRGFTEAFF. In DNA form, the CDR3 reads TGCGCCAGCAGCCAGGTCCGGGGTTTCACTGAAGCTTTCTTT.

The chain employs TRBV7-6 and TRBJ2-1; 7 bases line up with TRBD2. Germline CDR1 SGHVS, CDR2 FNYEAQ. The length of the CDR3 is 15 residues. The junction had 6 bases not matched to a gene; V was cut back by 5 bases and J by 2 bases. CDR3 nucleotide sequence: TGTGCCAGCAGCCCGCGGGAGTTCACCTACAATGAGCAGTTCTTC. Protein sequence: CASSPREFTYNEQFF.

The chain couples TRBV7-3 to TRBJ2-2; D is possibly TRBD1 (5 bases). V was pared by 6 bases and J by 3 bases, with 11 bases between. Germline V lookup: CDR1 SGHTA, CDR2 FQGTGA. The CDR3 is 14 residues long. The CDR3 region is CASRERQYTGELFF. The CDR3 nucleotides read TGTGCCAGCAGGGAGAGACAGTACACCGGGGAGCTGTTTTTT.

This clone was observed a few times. The rearrangement uses TRBV15 and TRBJ2-3, with D maybe TRBD1 (6 bases). Per germline, CDR1 LNHNV and CDR2 YYDKDF (reference sequence). This CDR3 has 15 residues. V was pared by 5 bases and J by 0 bases, with 12 bases between. The CDR3, as DNA: TGTGCCACCAGCCCCCGGGACACCAGCACAGATACGCAGTATTTT. Its protein is CATSPRDTSTDTQYF.

This chain links TRBV27 with TRBJ2-1; D might be TRBD2 (6 bases). The germline V and J ends were trimmed by 5 bases and 3 bases, with 8 bases remaining between them. Germline V gene lookup returns CDR1 MNHEY and CDR2 SMNVEV (reference sequence). This CDR3 is built from 13 residues. The CDR3 sequence: CASSTDYYNEQFF. The CDR3 bases are TGTGCCAGCAGTACGGACTACTACAATGAGCAGTTCTTC.

The chain combines TRBV30 with TRBJ2-3, with 9 bases matching TRBD2. V trimming: 3 bases; J trimming: 1 base; junction bases outside the gene matches: 2. From germline, CDR1 is GTSNPN and CDR2 SVGIG (reference sequence). CDR3 size: 14 residues. The CDR3 here is CAWSRTSGTDTQYF. CDR3 sequence (DNA): TGTGCCTGGAGCCGGACTAGCGGCACAGATACGCAGTATTTT. Filled out from reference TRBV30 and TRBJ2-3, the complete variable domain reads SQTIHQWPATLVQPVGSPLSLECTVEGTSNPNLYWYRQAAGRGLQLLFYSVGIGQISSEVPQNLSASRPQDRQFILSSKKLLLSDSGFYLCAWSRTSGTDTQYFGPGTRLTVL.

The rearrangement links TRBV14 to TRBJ2-1; 8 bases match TRBD2. Germline V gives CDR1 SGHDN, CDR2 FVKESK. There are 18 residues in the CDR3. After removal of 0 bases from V and 7 bases from J, the junction contained 14 bases not matched to a gene. CDR3 nucleotide sequence: TGTGCCAGCAGCCAAGATATTCGGGCGGGGGGCCGTGGGAATGAGCAGTTCTTC. Translated, it gives CASSQDIRAGGRGNEQFF. Full variable domain (missing parts from reference TRBV14 and TRBJ2-1): EAGVTQFPSHSVIEKGQTVTLRCDPISGHDNLYWYRRVMGKEIKFLLHFVKESKQDESGMPNNRFLAERTGGTYSTLKVQPAELEDSGVYFCASSQDIRAGGRGNEQFFGPGTRLTVL.

V gene TRBV9 combines with J gene TRBJ2-7, with D unresolved. The germline gives CDR1 SGDLS, CDR2 YYNGEE. The CDR3 has 14 amino acids. Deletions cut 3 bases from V and 3 bases from J, with 13 bases between. CDR3: CASSGSYGLYEQYF. Written as DNA, the CDR3 is TGTGCCAGCAGCGGAAGCTATGGGCTCTACGAGCAGTACTTC.

The V call is TRBV7-9, the J call TRBJ1-2; the D is unclear. The CDR3 length is 16 residues. Germline CDR1 reads SEHNR; CDR2 reads FQNEAQ (reference sequence). V dropped 0 bases and J dropped 0 bases, with 11 bases sitting between them. CDR3 bases: TGTGCCAGCAGCTTAGCCCCTGCTCCAGCTAACTATGGCTACACCTTC. This sequence encodes CASSLAPAPANYGYTF.

The chain recombines TRBV29-1 with TRBJ2-7, with 7 bases aligning to TRBD1. The length of the CDR3 is 14 residues. Germline loops: CDR1 SQVTM, CDR2 ANQGSEA. Germline trimming cut 7 bases from V and 0 bases from J; bases unmatched to any gene: 9. DNA of the CDR3: TGCAGCGCTTCAGGGGGTTCGGTCTCCTACGAGCAGTACTTC. It encodes CSASGGSVSYEQYF.

This clone has a single count. V gene TRBV5-1 combines with J gene TRBJ2-1, with D possibly TRBD1 on 5 matching bases. Germline CDR1 SGHRS, CDR2 YFSETQ. The CDR3 sequence is 16 residues long. Between the trimmed V and J ends, which lost 4 bases and 0 bases, there was a span of 14 bases. The CDR3: CASSPSWGRSYNEQFF. The CDR3 region has the DNA TGCGCCAGCAGCCCGTCATGGGGCCGCTCCTACAATGAGCAGTTCTTC. Full variable domain (rest looked up from reference TRBV5-1 and TRBJ2-1): KAGVTQTPRYLIKTRGQQVTLSCSPISGHRSVSWYQQTPGQGLQFLFEYFSETQRNKGNFPGRFSGRQFSNSRSEMNVSTLELGDSALYLCASSPSWGRSYNEQFFGPGTRLTVL.

The V and J genes are TRBV20-1 and TRBJ2-1, with 7 bases that match TRBD2. The germline V gene has CDR1 DFQATT and CDR2 SNEGSKA (reference sequence). CDR3 length equals 11 residues. Trimming removed 5 bases from V and 12 bases from J; junction bases left unmatched: 7. In nucleotides, the CDR3 is TGCAGTGCTGACCCTAGCGGATCGCAGTTCTTC. This sequence encodes CSADPSGSQFF.

The chain links TRBV25-1 to TRBJ1-5, with a weak D call TRBD1 (5 bases). CDR3 length: 12 amino acids. Trimming left V 7 bases short and J 11 bases short, with 15 bases between. The V gene's germline CDR1 is MGHDK and CDR2 SYGVNS. CDR3 coding DNA: TGTGCCAGCAATCAGGGTTCGGGAGCCCAGCATTTT. Amino acid sequence: CASNQGSGAQHF.

Regarding this clone: The same CDR3 can be traced to other DNA sequences in this sample. The rearrangement uses TRBV29-1 and TRBJ1-1; D is uncertain. V gave up 4 bases and J gave up 0 bases, with 6 bases separating them. Germline V lookup: CDR1 SQVTM, CDR2 ANQGSEA. This CDR3 comprises 12 residues. The CDR3 protein is CSVGLLNTEAFF. The CDR3, as DNA: TGCAGCGTTGGACTGTTGAACACTGAAGCTTTCTTT.

This sequence joins TRBV5-1 and TRBJ2-1, with D perhaps TRBD2 (5 bases). The germline V gene has CDR1 SGHRS and CDR2 YFSETQ. V lost 2 bases, J lost 6 bases, and 21 bases lay in between. CDR3 length: 17 amino acids. Here the CDR3 reads CASSFIRTPAGGNEQFF. The CDR3 DNA sequence: TGCGCCAGCAGCTTTATCCGGACCCCCGCGGGCGGCAATGAGCAGTTCTTC.

The rearrangement links TRBV7-3 to TRBJ2-7; 8 nucleotides match TRBD2. The CDR3 runs 13 residues. V was pared by 5 bases and J by 7 bases, with 7 bases of the junction left unmatched. The germline CDR1 and CDR2 sequences are SGHTA and FQGTGA. CDR3 in DNA: TGTGCCAGCAGCAAAGCGGGAGATGGAGAGCAGTACTTC. This translates into CASSKAGDGEQYF.

CDR3 amino acids: CASTRQGTEIAFF. In nucleotides, the CDR3 is TGTGCCAGCACAAGACAGGGGACTGAGATAGCTTTCTTT. The chain links TRBV6-6 to TRBJ1-1; the match to TRBD1 covers 8 bases. The CDR3 runs 13 residues. The V segment lost 7 bases and the J segment 10 bases; nucleotides outside the gene matches: 11. The germline V gene encodes CDR1 MNHNY and CDR2 SVGAGI (reference sequence).

The rearrangement uses TRBV12-5 and TRBJ1-1; TRBD1 matches at 8 bases. The junction had 7 bases not matched to a gene; V was cut back by 6 bases and J by 1 base. The CDR3 is 15 amino acids. Germline V CDR1 and CDR2: LGHNT, FRNRAP. In DNA, the CDR3 is TGTGCTAGTGGCAACCCCGGGACAGGGAACACTGAAGCTTTCTTT. It is translated as CASGNPGTGNTEAFF.